Given below is one TCR beta chain in context. The data belong to a study of blood T cell repertoires in COVID-19. Study overall: The origin of the acute and convalescent COVID-19 samples was the United States, Italy and Spain.

The CDR3 covers 13 residues. Per germline, CDR1 MNHEY and CDR2 SMNVEV (reference sequence). V was shortened by 4 bases and J by 5 bases, with 9 bases between the two germline ends. As originally analysed: Cell counts per sample came from amplifying reference gene primers. Method: immunoSEQ multiplex PCR; TCRdb's copy keeps in-frame clones and lacks some. The V and J calls and clone size come from that table; D and trimming were worked out from the DNA. The data contain approximately 270,000 clones, approximately 89% of them singletons. The sample consisted of PBMCs or T cells enriched from blood (not recorded which). The sequence came from a man between 40 and 49 years old who had been exposed to COVID-19. V usage is TRBV27 and J usage is TRBJ1-5; unclear D gene. The CDR3, as DNA: TGTGCCAGCAGTTCACAAGTTTATCAGCCCCAGCATTTT. This encodes CASSSQVYQPQHF.